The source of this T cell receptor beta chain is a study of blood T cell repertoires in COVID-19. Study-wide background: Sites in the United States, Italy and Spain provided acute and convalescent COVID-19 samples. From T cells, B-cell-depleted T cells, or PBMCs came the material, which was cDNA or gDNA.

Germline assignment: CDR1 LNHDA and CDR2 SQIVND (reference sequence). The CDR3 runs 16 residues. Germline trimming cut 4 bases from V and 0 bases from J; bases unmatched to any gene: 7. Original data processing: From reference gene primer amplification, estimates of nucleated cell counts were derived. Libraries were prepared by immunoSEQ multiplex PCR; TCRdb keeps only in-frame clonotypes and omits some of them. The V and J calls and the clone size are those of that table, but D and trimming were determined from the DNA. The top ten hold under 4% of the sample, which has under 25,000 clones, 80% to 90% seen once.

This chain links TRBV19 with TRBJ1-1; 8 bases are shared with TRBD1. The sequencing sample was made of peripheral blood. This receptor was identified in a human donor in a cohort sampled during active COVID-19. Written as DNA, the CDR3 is TGTGCCAGTAGTAACCCGTCAGGGGGCTTGAACACTGAAGCTTTCTTT. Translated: CASSNPSGGLNTEAFF.